This T cell receptor beta chain was recovered during a study of shared clonotypes between healthy human individuals. CDR1 is DFQATT, CDR2 SNEGSKA, per germline (reference sequence). CDR3 length: 11 residues. Between the trimmed V and J ends, which lost 3 bases and 3 bases, there was a span of 5 bases. Concerning this clone: Its specificity is unknown.

The table came from immunoSEQ multiplex PCR; TCRdb's copy has only in-frame clones and leaves some out. The table includes about 490,000 clones, over 70% detected once. Study conclusions and caveats: The authors sampled blood alone, and tissue repertoires likely differ.

The source of this sequence is a woman aged 35 to 49 in good health. Some clones in this sample may be carry-over from other donors' samples. J is TRBJ1-2 and V is TRBV20-1; D gene uncertain. The specimen was PBMCs. The DNA of the CDR3 is TGCAGTGCTAGTAATTACTATGGCTACACCTTC. Protein product: CSASNYYGYTF.